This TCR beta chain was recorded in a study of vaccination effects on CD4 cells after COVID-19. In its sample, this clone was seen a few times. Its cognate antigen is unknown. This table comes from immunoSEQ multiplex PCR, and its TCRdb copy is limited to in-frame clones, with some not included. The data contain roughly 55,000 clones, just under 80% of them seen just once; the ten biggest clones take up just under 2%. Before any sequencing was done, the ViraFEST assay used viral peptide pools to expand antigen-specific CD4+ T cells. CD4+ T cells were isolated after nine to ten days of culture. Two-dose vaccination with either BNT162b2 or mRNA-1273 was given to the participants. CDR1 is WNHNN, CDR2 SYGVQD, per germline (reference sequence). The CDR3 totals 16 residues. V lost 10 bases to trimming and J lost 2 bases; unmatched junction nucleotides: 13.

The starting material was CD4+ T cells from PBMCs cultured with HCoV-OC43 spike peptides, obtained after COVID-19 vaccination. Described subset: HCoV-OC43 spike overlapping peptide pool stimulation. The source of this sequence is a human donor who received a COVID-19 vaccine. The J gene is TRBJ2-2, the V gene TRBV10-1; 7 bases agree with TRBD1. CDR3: CATHPPGTDNTGELFF. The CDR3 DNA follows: TGCGCCACCCACCCTCCCGGGACAGACAACACCGGGGAGCTGTTTTTT.